The T cell receptor (beta chain) described here comes from a study of shared clonotypes between healthy human individuals. TCRdb keeps only in-frame clones here, not all; method: immunoSEQ multiplex PCR. The sample contains 490,000 or so clones, about 80% of which appear only once. Only a few counts were recorded for this clone. Per the germline V gene, CDR1 is SGHVS and CDR2 is FQNEAQ. V was trimmed by 5 bases and J by 5 bases, leaving 9 bases between them. CDR3 length: 13 amino acids. The chain is built from TRBV7-8 and TRBJ2-2; D not resolved. This sequence originates from a woman in her 40s in good health. Some clones in this sample may be carry-over from other donors' samples. Specimen: PBMCs. The DNA of the CDR3 is TGTGCCAGCAGCCCCCACACGACCGGGGAGCTGTTTTTT. It specifies CASSPHTTGELFF.